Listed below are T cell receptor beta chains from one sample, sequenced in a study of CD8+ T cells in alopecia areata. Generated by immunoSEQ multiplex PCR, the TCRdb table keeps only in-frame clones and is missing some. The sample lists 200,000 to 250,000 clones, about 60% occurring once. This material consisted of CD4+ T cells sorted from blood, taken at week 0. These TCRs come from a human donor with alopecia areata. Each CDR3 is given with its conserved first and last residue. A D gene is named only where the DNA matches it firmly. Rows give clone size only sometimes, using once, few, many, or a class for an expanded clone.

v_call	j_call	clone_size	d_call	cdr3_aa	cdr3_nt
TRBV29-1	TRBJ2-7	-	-	CSVAAGGTYEQYF	TGCAGCGTTGCGGCAGGGGGGACCTACGAGCAGTACTTC
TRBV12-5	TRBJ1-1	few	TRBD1	CASGWAGQGLGNTEAFF	TGTGCTAGTGGTTGGGCGGGACAGGGATTAGGGAACACTGAAGCTTTCTTT
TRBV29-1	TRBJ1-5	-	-	CSVGGFNQPQHF	TGCAGCGTTGGGGGTTTCAATCAGCCCCAGCATTTT
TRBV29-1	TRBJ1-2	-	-	CSVEDRSGSYGYTF	TGCAGCGTTGAAGATCGATCGGGGAGCTATGGCTACACCTTC
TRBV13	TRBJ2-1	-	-	CASSLDRGPPNNEQFF	TGTGCCAGCAGCTTAGACCGGGGCCCTCCCAACAATGAGCAGTTCTTC
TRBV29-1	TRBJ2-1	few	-	CSSSGSSYNEQFF	TGCAGCTCAAGCGGAAGCTCCTACAATGAGCAGTTCTTC
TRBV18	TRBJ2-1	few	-	CASSPTGNEQFF	TGTGCCAGCTCCCCGACGGGGAATGAGCAGTTCTTC
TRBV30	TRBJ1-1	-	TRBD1	CAWTRQGLGEAFF	TGTGCCTGGACTAGACAGGGACTTGGTGAAGCTTTCTTT
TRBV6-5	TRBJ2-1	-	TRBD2	CASSVTSARTNEQFF	TGTGCCAGCAGTGTGACTAGCGCGAGAACCAATGAGCAGTTCTTC
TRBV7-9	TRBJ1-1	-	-	CASSLVVGTNTEAFF	TGTGCCAGCAGCTTAGTGGTAGGCACGAACACTGAAGCTTTCTTT
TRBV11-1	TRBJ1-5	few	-	CASSHFGGQPQHF	TGTGCCAGCAGCCACTTCGGGGGGCAGCCCCAGCATTTT
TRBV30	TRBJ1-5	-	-	CAWSRWEGRNQPQHF	TGTGCCTGGAGTAGGTGGGAAGGGCGCAATCAGCCCCAGCATTTT
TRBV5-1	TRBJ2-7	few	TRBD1	CASSLRTGVEYEQYF	TGCGCCAGCAGCTTGCGTACAGGGGTGGAATACGAGCAGTACTTC
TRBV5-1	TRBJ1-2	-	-	CASSLDTSYGYTF	TGCGCCAGCAGCCTGGACACCAGCTATGGCTACACCTTC
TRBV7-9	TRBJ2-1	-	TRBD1	CASSLMGQYNEQFF	TGTGCCAGCAGCTTAATGGGACAGTACAATGAGCAGTTCTTC
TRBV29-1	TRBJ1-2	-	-	CSVGGSGGTSHGYTF	TGCAGCGTGGGAGGCTCAGGAGGGACGTCGCATGGCTACACCTTC
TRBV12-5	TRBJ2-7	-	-	CASGSLGSYEQYF	TGTGCTAGTGGTTCCCTAGGAAGCTACGAGCAGTACTTC
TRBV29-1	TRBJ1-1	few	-	CSAAGTERTEAFF	TGCAGCGCCGCCGGGACGGAGAGGACTGAAGCTTTCTTT
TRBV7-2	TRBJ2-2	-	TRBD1	CASSQDRGRGVNTGELFF	TGTGCCAGCAGCCAAGACAGGGGTAGAGGGGTGAACACCGGGGAGCTGTTTTTT
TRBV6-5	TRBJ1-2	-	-	CASSPPGRAYGYTF	TGTGCCAGCAGCCCCCCCGGGCGAGCTTATGGCTACACCTTC
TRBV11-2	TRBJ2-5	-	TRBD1	CASSLDPRTGSQYF	TGTGCCAGCAGCTTAGATCCCCGGACAGGGTCCCAGTACTTC
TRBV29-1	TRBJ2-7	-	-	CSASTPSYEQYF	TGCAGCGCCTCGACCCCGAGCTACGAGCAGTACTTC
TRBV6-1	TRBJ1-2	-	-	CASSEAAGYGYTF	TGTGCCAGCAGTGAAGCGGCAGGCTATGGCTACACCTTC
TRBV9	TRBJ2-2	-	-	CASSVVDFTGELFF	TGTGCCAGCAGCGTAGTAGACTTCACCGGGGAGCTGTTTTTT
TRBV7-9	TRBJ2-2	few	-	CASSFSVNHRLNAGELFF	TGTGCCAGCAGCTTCAGTGTAAACCACAGGCTAAACGCCGGGGAGCTGTTTTTT
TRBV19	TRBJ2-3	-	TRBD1	CASSMDGTGADTQYF	TGTGCCAGTAGTATGGATGGGACAGGGGCAGATACGCAGTATTTT
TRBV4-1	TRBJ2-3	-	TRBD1	CASSRPTGARTDTQYF	TGCGCCAGCAGCCGCCCGACAGGGGCCCGCACAGATACGCAGTATTTT
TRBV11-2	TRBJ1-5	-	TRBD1	CASSGGVGQHQPQHF	TGTGCCAGCAGCGGTGGTGTGGGACAGCATCAGCCCCAGCATTTT
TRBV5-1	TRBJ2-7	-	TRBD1	CASSLGQGWEQYF	TGCGCCAGCAGCTTGGGACAGGGATGGGAGCAGTACTTC
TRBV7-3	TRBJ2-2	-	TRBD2	CASSLTGSGGPGELFF	TGTGCCAGCAGCTTAACGGGCAGCGGGGGCCCCGGGGAGCTGTTTTTT
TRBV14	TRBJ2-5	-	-	CASSRASQETQYF	TGTGCCAGCAGCCGAGCAAGTCAAGAGACCCAGTACTTC
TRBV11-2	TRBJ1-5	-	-	CASSYDRFNRPQHF	TGTGCCAGCAGCTACGACAGATTCAATCGTCCCCAGCATTTT
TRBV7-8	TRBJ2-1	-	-	CASSLAAVANEQFF	TGTGCCAGCAGCTTAGCGGCCGTAGCGAATGAGCAGTTCTTC
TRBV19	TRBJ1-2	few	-	CASSIRDGYGYTF	TGTGCCAGTAGTATAAGGGACGGGTATGGCTACACCTTC
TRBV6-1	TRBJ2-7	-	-	CASSEGARSSYEQYF	TGTGCCAGCAGTGAAGGCGCAAGGAGCTCCTACGAGCAGTACTTC
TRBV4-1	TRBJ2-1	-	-	CASSPDNSGNEQFF	TGCGCCAGCAGCCCAGACAATAGCGGCAATGAGCAGTTCTTC
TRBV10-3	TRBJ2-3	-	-	CAISVTDNTDTQYF	TGTGCCATCAGTGTTACGGATAACACAGATACGCAGTATTTT
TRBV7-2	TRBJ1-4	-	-	CASAPGGADEKLFF	TGTGCCAGCGCTCCTGGGGGGGCTGATGAAAAACTGTTTTTT
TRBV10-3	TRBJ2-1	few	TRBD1	CAISRGQGEGEQFF	TGTGCCATCAGCAGAGGACAGGGGGAAGGTGAGCAGTTCTTC
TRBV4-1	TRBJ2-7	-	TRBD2	CASSLLGLAREGFSYEQYF	TGCGCCAGCAGCCTCCTAGGACTAGCCCGGGAGGGCTTCTCCTACGAGCAGTACTTC
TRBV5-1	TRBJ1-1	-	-	CASSLVAGVMNTEAFF	TGCGCCAGCAGCTTGGTGGCAGGGGTGATGAACACTGAAGCTTTCTTT
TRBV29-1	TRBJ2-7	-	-	CSVTPRGGGAEQYF	TGCAGCGTTACCCCCCGGGGAGGTGGGGCCGAGCAGTACTTC